This T cell receptor beta chain emerged from a study of human T cells and chemical hapten exposure. Study at large: Across its approximately 25 weeks, the study gave patients weekly diphenylcyclopropenone doses to the scalp. Patch tests delivered 0.01% DPC to the upper back and were evaluated at 6 days.

This clonotype was picked up a small number of times. The CDR3 spans 15 residues. Germline lookup yields CDR1 MGHRA and CDR2 YSYEKL. Trimming left V 0 bases short and J 9 bases short, with 15 bases between. The time point here: patch test 1, 2 weeks after DPC sensitization. Treatment of the sample: therapeutic diphenylcyclopropenone sensitization with weekly scalp DPC. Sample donors consisted of patients with alopecia, aged 18 to 70 years, who were suitable for DPC. RNA extraction used unfractionated whole blood as the source of total RNA. TCRdb redid the calling of the RACE reads with MiXCR, one entry per CDR3 protein. The sample holds tens of thousands of distinct CDR3 sequences, over 9.5% seen once.

This clonotype was obtained from a woman aged 60 to 75 with alopecia areata. Some clones in this sample may be carry-over from other donors' samples. V usage is TRBV4-1 and J usage is TRBJ2-4; D uncertain. The sample consisted of whole blood, taken in connection with sensitization to the hapten diphenylcyclopropenone (DPC). The CDR3 reads CASSQEARSLTIQYF. CDR3 nucleotide sequence: TGCGCCAGCAGCCAAGAGGCCAGATCGCTTACCATTCAGTACTTC.